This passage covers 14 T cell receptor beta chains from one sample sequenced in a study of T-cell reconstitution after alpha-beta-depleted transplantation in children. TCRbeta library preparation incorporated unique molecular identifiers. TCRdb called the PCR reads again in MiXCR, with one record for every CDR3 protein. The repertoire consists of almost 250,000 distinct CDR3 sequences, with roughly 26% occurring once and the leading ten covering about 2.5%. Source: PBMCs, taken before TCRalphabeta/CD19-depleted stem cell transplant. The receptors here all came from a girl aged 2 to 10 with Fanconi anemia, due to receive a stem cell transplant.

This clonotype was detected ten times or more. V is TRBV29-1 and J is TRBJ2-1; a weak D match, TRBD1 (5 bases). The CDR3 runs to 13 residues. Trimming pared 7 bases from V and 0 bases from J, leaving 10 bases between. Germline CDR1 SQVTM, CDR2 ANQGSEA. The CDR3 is CSGGRSSYNEQFF. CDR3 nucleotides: TGCAGCGGGGGCCGAAGCTCCTACAATGAGCAGTTCTTC.

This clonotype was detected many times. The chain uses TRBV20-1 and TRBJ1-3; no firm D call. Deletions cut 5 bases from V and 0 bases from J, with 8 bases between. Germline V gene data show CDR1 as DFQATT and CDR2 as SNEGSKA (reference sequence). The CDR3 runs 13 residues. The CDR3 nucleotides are TGCAGTGCTTTCCGATTCTCTGGAAACACCATATATTTT. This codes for CSAFRFSGNTIYF.

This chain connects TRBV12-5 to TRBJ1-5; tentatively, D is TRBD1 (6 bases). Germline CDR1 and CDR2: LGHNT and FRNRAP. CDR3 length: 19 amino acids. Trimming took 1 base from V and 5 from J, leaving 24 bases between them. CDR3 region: CASGLERTEEQGRDQPQHF. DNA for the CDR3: TGTGCTAGTGGTTTGGAGCGAACAGAGGAACAGGGTCGGGATCAGCCCCAGCATTTT.

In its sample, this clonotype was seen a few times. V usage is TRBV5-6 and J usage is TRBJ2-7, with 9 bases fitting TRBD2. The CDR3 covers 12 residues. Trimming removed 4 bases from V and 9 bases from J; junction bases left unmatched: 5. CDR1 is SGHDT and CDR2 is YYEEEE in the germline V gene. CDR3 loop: CASSDGTSRQYF. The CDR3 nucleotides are TGTGCCAGCAGCGACGGGACTAGCAGGCAGTACTTC.

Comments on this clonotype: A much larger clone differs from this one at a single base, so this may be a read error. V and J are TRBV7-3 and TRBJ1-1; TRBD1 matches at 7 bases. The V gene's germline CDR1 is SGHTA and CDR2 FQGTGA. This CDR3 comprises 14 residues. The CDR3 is CAGSSGTANPEAFF. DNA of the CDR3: TGTGCCGGCAGCTCCGGGACAGCCAACCCTGAAGCTTTCTTT.

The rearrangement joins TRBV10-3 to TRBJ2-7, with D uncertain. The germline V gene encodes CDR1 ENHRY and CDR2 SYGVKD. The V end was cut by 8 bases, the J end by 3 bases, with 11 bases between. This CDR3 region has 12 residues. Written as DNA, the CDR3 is TGTGCCATCTCAGCCAGCTACTACGAGCAGTACTTC. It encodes CAISASYYEQYF.

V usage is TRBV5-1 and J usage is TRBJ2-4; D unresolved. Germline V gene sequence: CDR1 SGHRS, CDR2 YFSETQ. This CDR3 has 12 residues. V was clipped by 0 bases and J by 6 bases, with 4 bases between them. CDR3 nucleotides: TGCGCCAGCAGCTTGGCCGGAAACATTCAGTACTTC. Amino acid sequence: CASSLAGNIQYF.

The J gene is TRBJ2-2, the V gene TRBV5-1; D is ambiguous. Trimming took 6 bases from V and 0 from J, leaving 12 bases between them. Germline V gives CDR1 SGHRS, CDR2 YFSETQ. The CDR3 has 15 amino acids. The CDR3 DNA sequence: TGCGCCAGCACCCAAGACACCCCGAACACCGGGGAGCTGTTTTTT. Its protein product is CASTQDTPNTGELFF.

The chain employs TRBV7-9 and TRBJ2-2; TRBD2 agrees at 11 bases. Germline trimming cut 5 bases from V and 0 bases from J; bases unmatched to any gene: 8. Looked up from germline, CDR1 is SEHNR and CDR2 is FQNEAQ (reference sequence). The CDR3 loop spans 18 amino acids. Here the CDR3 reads CASSRESGLAANTGELFF. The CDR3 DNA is TGTGCCAGCAGCCGTGAGTCGGGACTAGCGGCGAACACCGGGGAGCTGTTTTTT. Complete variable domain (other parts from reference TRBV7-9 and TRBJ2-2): DTGVSQNPRHKITKRGQNVTFRCDPISEHNRLYWYRQTLGQGPEFLTYFQNEAQLEKSRLLSDRFSAERPKGSFSTLEIQRTEQGDSAMYLCASSRESGLAANTGELFFGEGSRLTVL.

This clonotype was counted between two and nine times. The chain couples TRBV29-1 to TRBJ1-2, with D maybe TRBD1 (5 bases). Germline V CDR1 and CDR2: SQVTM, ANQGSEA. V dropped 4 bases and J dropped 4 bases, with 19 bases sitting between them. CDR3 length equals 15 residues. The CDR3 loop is CSVVGSQGNPYGYTF. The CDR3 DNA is TGCAGCGTTGTCGGTAGTCAGGGCAATCCCTATGGCTACACCTTC.

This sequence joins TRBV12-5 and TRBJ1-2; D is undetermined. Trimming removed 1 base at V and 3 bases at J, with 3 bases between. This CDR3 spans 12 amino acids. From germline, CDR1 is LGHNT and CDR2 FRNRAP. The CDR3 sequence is CASGLGHYGYTF. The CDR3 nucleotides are TGTGCTAGTGGTTTGGGACACTATGGCTACACCTTC.

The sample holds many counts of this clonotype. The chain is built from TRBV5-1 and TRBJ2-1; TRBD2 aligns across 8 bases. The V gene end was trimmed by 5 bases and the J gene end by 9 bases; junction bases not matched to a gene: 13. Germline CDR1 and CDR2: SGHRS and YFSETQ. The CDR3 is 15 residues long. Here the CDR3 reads CASSKTGTRYGEQFF. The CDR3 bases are TGCGCCAGCAGTAAAACCGGGACTAGGTATGGTGAGCAGTTCTTC.

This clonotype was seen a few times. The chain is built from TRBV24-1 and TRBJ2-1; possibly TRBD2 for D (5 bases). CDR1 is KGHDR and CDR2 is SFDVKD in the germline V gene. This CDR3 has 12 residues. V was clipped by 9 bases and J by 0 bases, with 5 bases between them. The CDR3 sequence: CATGSSYNEQFF. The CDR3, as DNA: TGTGCCACCGGGAGCTCCTACAATGAGCAGTTCTTC.

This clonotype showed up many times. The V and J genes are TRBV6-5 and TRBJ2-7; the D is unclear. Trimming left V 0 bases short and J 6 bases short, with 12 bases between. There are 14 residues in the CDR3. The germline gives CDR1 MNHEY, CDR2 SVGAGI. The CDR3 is CASSYSQTVPEQYF. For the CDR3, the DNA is TGTGCCAGCAGTTACTCCCAAACAGTACCCGAGCAGTACTTC.